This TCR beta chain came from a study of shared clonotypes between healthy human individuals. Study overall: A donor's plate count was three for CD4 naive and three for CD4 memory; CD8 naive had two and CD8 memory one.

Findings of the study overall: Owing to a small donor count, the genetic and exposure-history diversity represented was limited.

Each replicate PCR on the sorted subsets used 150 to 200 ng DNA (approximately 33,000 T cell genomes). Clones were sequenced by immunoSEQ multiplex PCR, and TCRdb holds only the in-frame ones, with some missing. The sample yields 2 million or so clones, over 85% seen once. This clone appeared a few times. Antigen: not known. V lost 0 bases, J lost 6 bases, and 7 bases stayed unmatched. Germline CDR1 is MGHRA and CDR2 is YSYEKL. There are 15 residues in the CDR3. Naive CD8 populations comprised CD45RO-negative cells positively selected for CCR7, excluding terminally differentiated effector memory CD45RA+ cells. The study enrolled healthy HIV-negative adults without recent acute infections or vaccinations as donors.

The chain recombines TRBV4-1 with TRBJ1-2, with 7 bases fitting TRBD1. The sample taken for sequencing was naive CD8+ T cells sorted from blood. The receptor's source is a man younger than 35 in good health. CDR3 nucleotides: TGCGCCAGCAGCCAAGAAGGCAGAGGGGGCGATGGCTACACCTTC. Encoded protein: CASSQEGRGGDGYTF.